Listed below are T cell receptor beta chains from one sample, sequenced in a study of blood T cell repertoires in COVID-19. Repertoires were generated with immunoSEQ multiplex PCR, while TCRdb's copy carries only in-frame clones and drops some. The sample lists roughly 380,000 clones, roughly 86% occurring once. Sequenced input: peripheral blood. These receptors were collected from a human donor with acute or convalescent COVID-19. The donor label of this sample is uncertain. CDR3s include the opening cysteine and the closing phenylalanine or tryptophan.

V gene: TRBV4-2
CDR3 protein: CASSQDSGGGRNTGELFF

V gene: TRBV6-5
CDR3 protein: CASSYYGLTGNTIYF

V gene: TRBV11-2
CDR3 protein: CASSLDPGQGSYTF

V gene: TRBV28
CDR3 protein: CASSQRWEQYF

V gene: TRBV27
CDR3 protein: CASTPTTSYNSPLHF

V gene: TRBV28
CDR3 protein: CASTMTGEGETQYF

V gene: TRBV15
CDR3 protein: CATSSNYEQYF

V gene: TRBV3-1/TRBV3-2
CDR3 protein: CASSPGTGVYQPQHF

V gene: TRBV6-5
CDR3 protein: CASRGESLSNQPQHF

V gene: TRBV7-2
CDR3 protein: CASSPRSGQGGTEAFF

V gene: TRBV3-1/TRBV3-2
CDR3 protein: CASSQDRRTRANEQFF

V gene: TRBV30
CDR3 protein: CAWSLGTGPYEQYF

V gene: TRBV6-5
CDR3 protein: CASRTITKETQYF

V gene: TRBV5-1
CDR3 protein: CASSLVLGGERGSDTQYF

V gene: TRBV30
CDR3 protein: CATGQGLGNQPQHF

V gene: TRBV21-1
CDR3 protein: CASSKCGEKNTEAFF